The subject of this entry is one TCR beta chain. Unmatched junction bases numbered 5, after V lost 3 bases and J lost 5 bases. CDR1 and CDR2 from the germline V gene are SGDLS and YYNGEE. This CDR3 has 15 amino acids. The sample belongs to a study of blood T cell repertoires in COVID-19. Across the whole study: Acute-phase and convalescent COVID-19 samples originated in the United States, Italy and Spain.

Clones were sequenced by immunoSEQ multiplex PCR, and TCRdb holds only the in-frame ones, with some missing. The repertoire includes about 300,000 clones, 87% of them detected once, and approximately 5.3% sits in the top ten. The sample consisted of PBMCs or T cells enriched from blood (not recorded which). This sequence joins TRBV9 and TRBJ2-5, with 12 bases identical to TRBD2. The source is a woman aged 25 to 39 who had recovered from COVID-19. As DNA, the CDR3 is TGTGCCAGCAGCGCCACTAGCGGGGGGTGGGAGACCCAGTACTTC. Encoded protein: CASSATSGGWETQYF.